These T cell receptor beta chains were read from a single sample in a study of OX40 agonist ivuxolimab in advanced cancers. Here immunoSEQ multiplex PCR was the method, and the copy in TCRdb shows in-frame clones only, minus some. The table has roughly 70,000 clones, about 85% seen once. Sequencing was performed on CD4+ or CD8+ T cells sorted from blood, taken in a trial of the OX40 agonist ivuxolimab. Receptors originate from an adult with an advanced solid tumor such as melanoma, head and neck, liver or kidney cancer. CDR3s include the opening cysteine and the closing phenylalanine or tryptophan. For some rows the clone size is stated as once, few or many, or as a class when expanded; others skip it.

clone_size,j_call,v_call,cdr3_length,cdr3_aa
-,TRBJ2-7,TRBV6-4,15,CASSARTAGPYEQYF
-,TRBJ2-1,TRBV5-5,14,CASRGVSGSNEQFF
-,TRBJ1-1,TRBV19,14,CASSIKAGGTEAFF
few,TRBJ1-1,TRBV5-6,12,CASSLANTEAFF
-,TRBJ2-7,TRBV10-1,14,CASSRDRGRYEQYF
-,TRBJ1-1,TRBV5-1,16,CASSLVGGPMNTEAFF
-,TRBJ2-5,TRBV19,13,CASSTGSQETQYF
-,TRBJ1-5,TRBV30,18,CAWSAWDSATVSNQPQHF
-,TRBJ2-2,TRBV5-1,13,CASSFTSLGELFF
-,TRBJ2-2,TRBV2,12,CASMVNTGELFF
-,TRBJ2-2,TRBV2,18,CARGGRLAAMPNTGELFF
-,TRBJ1-3,TRBV6-5,16,CASSYSGGLSGNTIYF
-,TRBJ1-1,TRBV28,14,CASSLGQVNTEAFF
-,TRBJ2-1,TRBV11-3,13,CASSPGQYNEQFF
-,TRBJ2-1,TRBV7-8,17,CASSPGGLAGTPSEQFF
-,TRBJ2-7,TRBV2,15,CASRAGTTRLGEQYF
once,TRBJ1-2,TRBV19,15,CASSMKQGGIGGYTF
few,TRBJ1-1,TRBV29-1,12,CSASEPSTEAFF
-,TRBJ2-7,TRBV19,14,CASSPTGTTYEQYF
-,TRBJ2-3,TRBV19,18,CASRKSRNSGGATDTQYF
-,TRBJ2-3,TRBV5-1,14,CASSLDRGPDTQYF
-,TRBJ2-3,TRBV5-6,12,CASSLLLDTQYF
-,TRBJ1-5,TRBV2,15,CASRVWGDGNQPQHF
-,TRBJ2-4,TRBV9,16,CASSAGTTSSGNIQYF
-,TRBJ1-2,TRBV5-6,14,CASSPPIGTEVYTF
-,TRBJ2-1,TRBV11-3,15,CASSSGGESSNEQFF
-,TRBJ2-7,TRBV14,13,CASSQVDAFGQYF
-,TRBJ1-2,TRBV5-1,14,CASSSTGDDYGYTF
few,TRBJ2-3,TRBV4-3,15,CASSLLAGGTDTQYF
-,TRBJ1-5,TRBV6-1,14,CASSERTFNQPQHF
-,TRBJ1-1,TRBV5-1,16,CASSLGRPPLNTEAFF
-,TRBJ2-2,TRBV25-1,12,CASSGPLGELFF
-,TRBJ2-2,TRBV30,12,CAWSPHTGELFF
-,TRBJ1-4,TRBV4-1,16,CASSQGPTGINEKLFF
-,TRBJ1-2,TRBV28,11,CATEPNYGYTF
-,TRBJ2-1,TRBV2,14,CASSDASWGNEQFF
-,TRBJ2-1,TRBV5-6,13,CASSPGRYNEQFF
-,TRBJ1-1,TRBV7-9,14,CASSLATESAEAFF
once,TRBJ2-5,TRBV5-1,13,CASSLAYGETQYF
-,TRBJ2-5,TRBV21-1,17,CASSKALTTGLQETQYF
once,TRBJ2-2,TRBV11-3,17,CASKPRGQGLDTGELFF
-,TRBJ1-3,TRBV7-8,15,CASSFGGLSGNTIYF
-,TRBJ2-7,TRBV6-1,13,CASSDSEGLEQYF
-,TRBJ2-3,TRBV4-1,17,CASSKTPYRGSTDTQYF
-,TRBJ2-1,TRBV7-9,15,CASSPKGGSDNEQFF
-,TRBJ2-7,TRBV2,14,CASSGRDRGEEQYF
-,TRBJ2-3,TRBV11-2,15,CASSLRPGGTDTQYF
-,TRBJ2-3,TRBV10-2,17,CASSESGTSGRRDTQYF
-,TRBJ1-1,TRBV6-1,14,CASSLQLLNTEAFF
-,TRBJ2-5,TRBV7-2,14,CASSRQGLGETQYF
-,TRBJ2-5,TRBV5-4,17,CASSHPTLGQGVETQYF
-,TRBJ2-7,TRBV5-4,12,CASSFQQDEQYF
-,TRBJ1-2,TRBV2,13,CASSEFQGYGYTF
once,TRBJ1-2,TRBV6-6,16,CASSFPMTGSDYGYTF